Following are 2 T cell receptor beta chains from one sample sequenced in a study of radiotherapy plus CTLA-4 blockade in lung cancer. TCRdb keeps only in-frame clones here, not all; method: immunoSEQ multiplex PCR. The table records more than 95,000 clones, approximately 72% of them present only once. This specimen consisted of peripheral blood, obtained from a patient treated with radiotherapy plus ipilimumab. These receptors were obtained from a human donor with non-small cell lung cancer who had a partial response to radiotherapy plus ipilimumab. Some clones in this sample may be carry-over from other donors' samples.

About this clone: This same CDR3 is encoded by further DNA sequences in the sample. The chain has TRBV9 and TRBJ2-7, with 7 bases lining up with TRBD2. V lost 2 bases and J lost 1; bases outside the gene matches: 3. The CDR3 loop spans 14 amino acids. Germline CDR1 SGDLS, CDR2 YYNGEE. The CDR3 coding sequence is TGTGCCAGCAGCGTTGGCGGGAGTTCCTACGAGCAGTACTTC. It translates to CASSVGGSSYEQYF.

The chain recombines TRBV6-1 with TRBJ1-2; 10 bases agree with TRBD1. The CDR3 totals 12 residues. Germline values: CDR1 MNHNS, CDR2 SASEGT. V lost 6 bases, J lost 8 bases, and 3 bases stayed unmatched. The CDR3 reads CASRDRGQGYTF. As DNA, the CDR3 is TGTGCCAGCAGAGACAGGGGGCAAGGCTACACCTTC.